The present T cell receptor (beta chain) was sequenced within a study of blood T cell repertoires in COVID-19. In the study overall: There were acute and convalescent COVID-19 samples, and they came from the United States, Italy and Spain. Nucleic acid was either cDNA or gDNA, and it came from T cells, B-cell-depleted T cells, or PBMCs.

In the authors' methods: Estimation of nucleated cell counts relied on the amplification of reference gene primers. The table came from immunoSEQ multiplex PCR; TCRdb's copy has only in-frame clones and leaves some out. Clone size and V and J calls were adopted from that table, with D and trimming inferred from the DNA. Found here are about 95,000 clones, roughly nine tenths of them singletons; the top ten hold about 4.8%. Followed over time, Seattle patients had been enrolled while infection was active. Sequenced: peripheral blood. The TCR was taken from a man in his 60s with COVID-19, enrolled during active disease.

This CDR3 is CASSERRLNTEAFF. The CDR3 DNA follows: TGTGCCAGCAGTGAAAGGAGGTTGAACACTGAAGCTTTCTTT. The chain couples TRBV2 to TRBJ1-1; D remains unclear. CDR1 and CDR2 from the germline V gene are SNHLY and FYNNEI. The V end lost 2 bases, the J end lost 0 bases, and 7 bases lay between the germline ends. The CDR3 is made up of 14 amino acids.